This T cell receptor beta chain came from a study of regulatory T cells in long-lasting Graves disease. General study points: With persistent disease, TRBV28, TRBJ1-2 and TRBJ2-5 were the favored segments.

Per germline, CDR1 MDHEN and CDR2 SYDVKM. The CDR3 has 16 amino acids. J was trimmed by 2 bases and V by 3 bases; bases with no gene match: 4. In the case of this clonotype: Its antigen is still unknown.

The authors built TCR beta libraries using iRepertoire HTBI primers and Arm-PCR of CDR3 regions. TCRdb re-called the multiplex PCR reads with MiXCR, one entry per CDR3 protein. The sample holds 200,000 to 250,000 distinct CDR3 sequences; around a fifth are singletons and the top ten take approximately 12%. Time point denoted: newly diagnosed GD, antithyroid drugs for less than 3 months. Generation of the TCR library employed RNA extracted from PBMCs. These sequences were also reported in another study, on T cells in Graves' hyperthyroidism and ophthalmopathy. This second report adds: Investigators excluded patients with uncontrolled infection, other autoimmune disease, pregnancy or lactation. First-round RT-PCR of the TCR CDR3 relied on the HTBI primer set.

The source material was peripheral blood mononuclear cells (PBMCs), sampled at new diagnosis, from a patient treated with antithyroid drugs. The V and J genes are TRBV28 and TRBJ1-5; 10 bases agree with TRBD1. This clonotype originated in a woman in her twenties or thirties with Graves disease. This CDR3 is CASSFGDRGGNQPQHF. The CDR3 nucleotides are TGTGCCAGCAGTTTCGGGGACAGGGGAGGCAATCAGCCCCAGCATTTT.